This TCR beta chain stems from a study of blood T cell repertoires in COVID-19. Only in-frame clones appear in the TCRdb table, and some are missing; sequencing was by immunoSEQ multiplex PCR. Of 380,000 or so clones in the sample, 70% to 90% were seen once. The CDR3 consists of 14 residues. V lost 6 bases and J 0 bases, leaving 15 bases between the germline ends. Germline CDR1 GTSNPN, CDR2 SVGIG (reference sequence). The sequencing sample was made of peripheral blood. The V call is TRBV30, the J call TRBJ2-7; D perhaps matches TRBD2 (6 bases). This clonotype was sampled from a woman aged 55-69 years with COVID-19, enrolled during active disease. For the CDR3, the DNA is TGTGCCTGCCAGCTCGGGCGGGACTCCTACGAGCAGTACTTC. Protein sequence: CACQLGRDSYEQYF.